The sample holds a few counts of the clone carrying this T cell receptor beta chain. The sample originates from a study of shared clonotypes between healthy human individuals. Produced via immunoSEQ multiplex PCR; TCRdb's table is partial and in-frame only. Of approximately 1,500,000 clones in the sample, roughly 95% were seen once. Sequenced sample: naive CD4+ T cells sorted from blood. The sample's subset: CD45RA+ positively selected. The source is a man in his thirties or forties in good health.

CDR3 protein: CASSPLSSGELFF. The CDR3 DNA reads TGTGCCAGCAGCCCGTTATCGTCCGGGGAGCTGTTTTTT. This chain links TRBV9 with TRBJ2-2; no firm D call. Germline loops: CDR1 SGDLS, CDR2 YYNGEE. CDR3 length: 13 amino acids. The V end was cut by 4 bases, the J end by 6 bases, with 10 bases between. The entire variable domain, with the rest obtained from reference TRBV9 and TRBJ2-2, is as follows: DSGVTQTPKHLITATGQRVTLRCSPRSGDLSVYWYQQSLDQGLQFLIQYYNGEERAKGNILERFSAQQFPDLHSELNLSSLELGDSALYFCASSPLSSGELFFGEGSRLTVL.